This record covers a single TCR beta chain. The CDR3 contains 16 residues. V lost 0 bases and J lost 1; bases outside the gene matches: 4. Germline CDR1 and CDR2: SGHRS and YFSETQ. This entry belongs to a study of blood T cell repertoires in COVID-19. Study-wide background: The origin of the acute and convalescent COVID-19 samples was the United States, Italy and Spain.

Patients from Seattle were sampled longitudinally, starting during active infection. Study processing details: How many nucleated cells were present was estimated from reference gene primer amplification. The protocol was immunoSEQ multiplex PCR, while the TCRdb copy is restricted to in-frame clones and leaves out a portion. The V and J calls and clone size were taken over from that table, and D and trimming were inferred from the DNA. This table has some 200,000 clones, around 84% appearing once. J is TRBJ2-1 and V is TRBV5-1, with 7 positions matching TRBD2. The sample taken for sequencing was peripheral blood. This sequence originates from a woman aged 80 or older with COVID-19, enrolled during active disease. CDR3 DNA sequence: TGCGCCAGCAGCTTGGTGGGAGGGACGTCCTACAATGAGCAGTTCTTC. This codes for CASSLVGGTSYNEQFF.